The rows below give T cell receptor beta chains drawn from one sample of a study of response to subunit inactivated influenza vaccine. TCRdb analysed the RT-PCR reads with MiXCR anew, one entry per CDR3 protein. The sample includes hundreds of thousands of distinct CDR3 sequences, 20% to 25% seen only once; the top ten take 10%. The input for sequencing was PBMCs from blood, taken less than 22 months after vaccination. The receptors were sampled from a man aged 45 to 70 who received an inactivated influenza vaccine. Both conserved end residues are part of each CDR3. Fields, in order: clone size, J gene, V gene, D gene, CDR3 DNA, CDR3 protein. D genes are given only for firm matches. A clone size is listed for some rows: how often the clone was seen (once, few, many), or a class if it is expanded.

abundance: few; j_gene: TRBJ2-5; v_gene: TRBV29-1; d_gene: TRBD1; CDR3nt: TGCAGCGTTGTACCGGGACAGCAAGAGACCCAGTACTTC; CDR3aa: CSVVPGQQETQYF
abundance: many; j_gene: TRBJ1-1; v_gene: TRBV12-3/TRBV12-4; d_gene: TRBD1; CDR3nt: TGTGCCAGCTATAGGGGGCTATTGAACACTGAAGCTTTCTTT; CDR3aa: CASYRGLLNTEAFF
abundance: NA; j_gene: TRBJ2-5; v_gene: TRBV6-1; d_gene: TRBD2; CDR3nt: TGTGCCAGCAGTGGACTAGCGGGAGGTGAGACCCAGTACTTC; CDR3aa: CASSGLAGGETQYF
abundance: many; j_gene: TRBJ1-2; v_gene: TRBV12-3/TRBV12-4; d_gene: NA; CDR3nt: TGTGCCAGCAGCCGAAGACGGGCAAAGAACTATGGCTACACCTTC; CDR3aa: CASSRRRAKNYGYTF
abundance: few; j_gene: TRBJ1-5; v_gene: TRBV15; d_gene: NA; CDR3nt: TGTGCCACCAGCAGAGATTGGTTTACAGTTTCCAATCAGCCCCAGCATTTT; CDR3aa: CATSRDWFTVSNQPQHF
abundance: few; j_gene: TRBJ2-6; v_gene: TRBV6-2/TRBV6-3; d_gene: NA; CDR3nt: TGTGCCAGCAGTTACCAGACAGGGAGGGCCCAGAAGCCTGGGGCCAACGTCCTGACTTTC; CDR3aa: CASSYQTGRAQKPGANVLTF
abundance: few; j_gene: TRBJ2-4; v_gene: TRBV28; d_gene: TRBD1; CDR3nt: TGTGCCAGCAGTACAGGGGGGACGGCCAAAAACATTCAGTACTTC; CDR3aa: CASSTGGTAKNIQYF
abundance: many; j_gene: TRBJ1-2; v_gene: TRBV29-1; d_gene: TRBD1; CDR3nt: TGCAGCGTCCTCGGACAGGACGGCGGCTACACCTTC; CDR3aa: CSVLGQDGGYTF
abundance: many; j_gene: TRBJ1-2; v_gene: TRBV12-3/TRBV12-4; d_gene: NA; CDR3nt: TGTGCCAGCAGTTTAAGTGGGGCAGAGTATGGCTACACCTTC; CDR3aa: CASSLSGAEYGYTF
abundance: few; j_gene: TRBJ2-1; v_gene: TRBV7-2; d_gene: NA; CDR3nt: TGTGCCAGCAGCCCACGCCCTGGACACAATGAGCAGTTCTTC; CDR3aa: CASSPRPGHNEQFF
abundance: few; j_gene: TRBJ2-7; v_gene: TRBV28; d_gene: TRBD1; CDR3nt: TGTGCCAGCAGCGTACTGGGACAGGGTATCTACGAGCAGTACTTC; CDR3aa: CASSVLGQGIYEQYF
abundance: many; j_gene: TRBJ1-5; v_gene: TRBV9; d_gene: TRBD1; CDR3nt: TGTGCCAGCAGCACGCACAACCGGGACAGGGAGGGCAATCAGCCCCAGCATTTT; CDR3aa: CASSTHNRDREGNQPQHF
abundance: NA; j_gene: TRBJ2-3; v_gene: TRBV12-3/TRBV12-4; d_gene: NA; CDR3nt: TGTGCCAGCAGTATAACTAGGCGGGTCACAGATACGCAGTATTTT; CDR3aa: CASSITRRVTDTQYF
abundance: many; j_gene: TRBJ1-2; v_gene: TRBV4-3; d_gene: NA; CDR3nt: TGCGCCAGCAGCCAAGATTTGGCGGGCAACTATGGCTACACCTTC; CDR3aa: CASSQDLAGNYGYTF
abundance: NA; j_gene: TRBJ2-7; v_gene: TRBV5-1; d_gene: TRBD2; CDR3nt: TGCGCCAGCGAGCCCGGACTAGCGGGAGTTGAGCGGTACTTC; CDR3aa: CASEPGLAGVERYF
abundance: few; j_gene: TRBJ1-1; v_gene: TRBV29-1; d_gene: NA; CDR3nt: TGCAGCGTTGACAGGGCTGAAGCTTTCTTT; CDR3aa: CSVDRAEAFF
abundance: few; j_gene: TRBJ2-4; v_gene: TRBV5-1; d_gene: NA; CDR3nt: TGCGCCAGCAGTGGCGTAGCCAAAAACATTCAGTACTTC; CDR3aa: CASSGVAKNIQYF
abundance: few; j_gene: TRBJ1-2; v_gene: TRBV20-1; d_gene: NA; CDR3nt: TGCAGTGCTCCGGATGCTAACTATGGCTACACCTTC; CDR3aa: CSAPDANYGYTF
abundance: NA; j_gene: TRBJ1-2; v_gene: TRBV20-1; d_gene: NA; CDR3nt: TGCAGTGCAACCCGGACAGCAACCTATGGCTACACCTTC; CDR3aa: CSATRTATYGYTF
abundance: NA; j_gene: TRBJ2-2; v_gene: TRBV6-6; d_gene: NA; CDR3nt: TGTGCCATAAGGGGGATCACCGGGGAGCTGTTTTTT; CDR3aa: CAIRGITGELFF
abundance: NA; j_gene: TRBJ2-3; v_gene: TRBV7-2; d_gene: NA; CDR3nt: TGTGCCAGCAGCAGAGGGGGGGCGGGAGTTAGCACAGATACGCAGTATTTT; CDR3aa: CASSRGGAGVSTDTQYF
abundance: few; j_gene: TRBJ2-5; v_gene: TRBV11-2; d_gene: TRBD1; CDR3nt: TGTGCCAGCAGAAAAATACAGGGGTTTCACGAGACCCAGTACTTC; CDR3aa: CASRKIQGFHETQYF
abundance: NA; j_gene: TRBJ1-2; v_gene: TRBV4-2; d_gene: NA; CDR3nt: TGTGCCAGCAGCCAACCCTCAGGGAGGGGTAACTATGGCTACACCTTC; CDR3aa: CASSQPSGRGNYGYTF
abundance: NA; j_gene: TRBJ2-5; v_gene: TRBV2; d_gene: NA; CDR3nt: TGTGCCAGCAGTGAAGGACACCCCCAAGAGACCCAGTACTTC; CDR3aa: CASSEGHPQETQYF
abundance: few; j_gene: TRBJ1-1; v_gene: TRBV7-3; d_gene: TRBD1; CDR3nt: TGTGCCAGCAGGGCTACAGGGGTCACTGAAGCTTTCTTT; CDR3aa: CASRATGVTEAFF
abundance: NA; j_gene: TRBJ2-1; v_gene: TRBV5-5; d_gene: TRBD2; CDR3nt: TGTGCCAGCAGCTTGCCCCTCGGCGGGGGGGTTAATGAGCAGTTCTTC; CDR3aa: CASSLPLGGGVNEQFF
abundance: many; j_gene: TRBJ1-6; v_gene: TRBV5-7; d_gene: TRBD1; CDR3nt: TGTGCCAGCAGCGAGGGACAGGGCCTTAATTCACCCCTCCACTTT; CDR3aa: CASSEGQGLNSPLHF
abundance: few; j_gene: TRBJ1-2; v_gene: TRBV12-3/TRBV12-4; d_gene: TRBD1; CDR3nt: TGTGCCAGCAGTCCAGCCTGGGGTACAGGGGGCGCGCATGGCTACACCTTC; CDR3aa: CASSPAWGTGGAHGYTF
abundance: many; j_gene: TRBJ1-2; v_gene: TRBV4-2; d_gene: NA; CDR3nt: TGTGCCAGCAGCCAAGAAGGGGCTGGGGGCTACACCTTC; CDR3aa: CASSQEGAGGYTF
abundance: NA; j_gene: TRBJ1-2; v_gene: TRBV6-2/TRBV6-3; d_gene: TRBD1; CDR3nt: TGTGCCAGCATTTTAAGGGGGACAGGCATCTGGGATGACTATGGCTACACCTTC; CDR3aa: CASILRGTGIWDDYGYTF
abundance: NA; j_gene: TRBJ2-7; v_gene: TRBV28; d_gene: NA; CDR3nt: TGTGCCAGCAGGCCGGGCTCCGGACCCTACGAGCAGTACTTC; CDR3aa: CASRPGSGPYEQYF